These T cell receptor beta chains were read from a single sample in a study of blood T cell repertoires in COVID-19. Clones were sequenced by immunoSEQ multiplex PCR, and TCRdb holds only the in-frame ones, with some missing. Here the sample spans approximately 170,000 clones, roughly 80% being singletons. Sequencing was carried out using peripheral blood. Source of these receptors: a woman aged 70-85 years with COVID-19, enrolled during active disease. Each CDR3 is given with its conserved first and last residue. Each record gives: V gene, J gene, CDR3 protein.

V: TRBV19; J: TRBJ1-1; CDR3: CASSKRAAGWTGGTEAFF
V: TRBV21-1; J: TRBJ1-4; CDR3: CASMQCGGQNEKLFF
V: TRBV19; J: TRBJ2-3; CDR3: CASSLFQGGTDTQYF
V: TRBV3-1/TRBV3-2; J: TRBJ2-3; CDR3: CASSPRGGATQYF
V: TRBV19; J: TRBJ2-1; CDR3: CAVSRTFYNEQFF
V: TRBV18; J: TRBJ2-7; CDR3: CASSRATLVFPEQYF
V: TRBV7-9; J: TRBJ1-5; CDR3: CASSLVSHQPQHF
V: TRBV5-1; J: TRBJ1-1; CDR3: CASSYGTNTANTEAFF
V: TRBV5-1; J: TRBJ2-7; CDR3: CASSLPGRNYEQYF
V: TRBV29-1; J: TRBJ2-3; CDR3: CSFRTPKDTQYF
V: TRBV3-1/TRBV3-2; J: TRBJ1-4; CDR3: CASSQAGGRGKLFF
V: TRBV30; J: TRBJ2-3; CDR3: CAWYERGDTDTQYF
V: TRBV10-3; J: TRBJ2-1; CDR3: CAIRAGGSPYNEQFF
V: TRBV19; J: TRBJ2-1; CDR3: CASSIDAEGGKSYNEQFF
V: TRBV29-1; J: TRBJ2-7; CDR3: CSVGGLAGGYEQYF
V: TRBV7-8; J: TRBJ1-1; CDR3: CASSLAIYTEAFF
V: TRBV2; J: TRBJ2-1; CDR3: CASTRTSGVYNEQFF
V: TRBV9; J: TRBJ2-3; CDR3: CASSVGGRPFHLTYTDTQYF
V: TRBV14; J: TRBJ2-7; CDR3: CASSQQTGREQYF
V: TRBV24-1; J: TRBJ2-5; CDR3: CATRPDSQETQYF
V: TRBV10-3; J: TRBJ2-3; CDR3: CAISSSGGAGGTDTQYF
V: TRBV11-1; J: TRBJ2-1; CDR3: CASSLQTSGSNEQFF
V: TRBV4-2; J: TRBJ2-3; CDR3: CASSRSAEGTDTQYF
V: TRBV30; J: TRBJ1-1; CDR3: CAWAAEENTEAFF
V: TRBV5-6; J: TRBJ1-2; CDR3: CASSLSALKARGYTF
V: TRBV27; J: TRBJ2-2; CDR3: CASTGSLNTGELFF
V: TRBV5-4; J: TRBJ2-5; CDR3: CASSSVGTQYF
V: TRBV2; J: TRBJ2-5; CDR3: CASTTSRETQYF
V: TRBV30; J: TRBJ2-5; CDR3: CAGTSGRRGETQYF
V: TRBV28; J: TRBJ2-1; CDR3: CASSFGLAGGGGGSYNEQFF
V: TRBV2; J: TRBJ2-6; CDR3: CASSDGGRGANVLTF
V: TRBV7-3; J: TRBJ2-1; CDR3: CASAQRGQTYNEQFF
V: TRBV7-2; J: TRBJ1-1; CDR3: CASSRQGATEAFF
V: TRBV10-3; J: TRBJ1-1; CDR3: CAIGLGGNTEAFF
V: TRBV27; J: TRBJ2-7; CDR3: CASSWAGQGYEQYF
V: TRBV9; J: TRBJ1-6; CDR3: CASSPGTSSYNSPLHF
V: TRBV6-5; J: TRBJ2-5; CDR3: CASSWGVGRQTETQYF
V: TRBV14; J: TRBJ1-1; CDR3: CASSPYRGGGTEAFF
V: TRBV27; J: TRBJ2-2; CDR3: CASSLLGTRGTGELFF
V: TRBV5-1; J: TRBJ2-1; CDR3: CASSLVASGGYNEQFF
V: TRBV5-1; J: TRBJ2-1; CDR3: CASSFGTGVYEQFF
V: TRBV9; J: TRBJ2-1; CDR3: CASGRGSIHEQFF
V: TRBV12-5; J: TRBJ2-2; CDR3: CASGPGWNTGELFF
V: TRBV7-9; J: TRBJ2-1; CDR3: CASSSSWTGYNEQFF
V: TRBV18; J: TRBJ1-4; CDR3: CASSPYTGTGDEKLFF
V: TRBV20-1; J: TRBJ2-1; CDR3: CSASRGPHNEQFF
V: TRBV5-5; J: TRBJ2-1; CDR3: CASSLYRGLSIEQFF